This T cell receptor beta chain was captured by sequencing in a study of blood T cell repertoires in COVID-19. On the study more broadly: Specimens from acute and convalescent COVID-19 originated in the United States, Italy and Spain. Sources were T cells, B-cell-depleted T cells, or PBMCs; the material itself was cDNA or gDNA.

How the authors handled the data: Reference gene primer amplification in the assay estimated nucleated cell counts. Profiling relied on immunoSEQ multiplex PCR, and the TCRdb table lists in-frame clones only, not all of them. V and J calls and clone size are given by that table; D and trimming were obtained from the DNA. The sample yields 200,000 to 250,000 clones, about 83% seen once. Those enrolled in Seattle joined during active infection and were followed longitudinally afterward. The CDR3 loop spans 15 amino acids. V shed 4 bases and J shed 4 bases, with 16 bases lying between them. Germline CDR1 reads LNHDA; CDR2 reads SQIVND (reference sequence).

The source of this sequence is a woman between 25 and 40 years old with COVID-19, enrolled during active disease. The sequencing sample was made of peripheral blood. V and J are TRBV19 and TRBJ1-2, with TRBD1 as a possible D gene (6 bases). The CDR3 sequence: CASSTMDRAAYGYTF. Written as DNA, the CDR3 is TGTGCCAGTAGTACGATGGACAGAGCAGCCTATGGCTACACCTTC. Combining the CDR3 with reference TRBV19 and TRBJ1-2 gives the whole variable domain DGGITQSPKYLFRKEGQNVTLSCEQNLNHDAMYWYRQDPGQGLRLIYYSQIVNDFQKGDIAEGYSVSREKKESFPLTVTSAQKNPTAFYLCASSTMDRAAYGYTFGSGTRLTVV.